The sequence of this T cell receptor (beta chain) was determined in a study of cytomegalovirus exposure and HLA in healthy donors. Points from the study as a whole: A later look showed TCR association rates differing by HLA locus, highest for DRB1 and lowest for HLA-C.

With 60 Vbeta and 13 Jbeta primers, the PCR was carried out. The assay was immunoSEQ multiplex PCR, and TCRdb's table has in-frame clones only and misses some. The repertoire holds 200,000 to 250,000 clones, with roughly 84% as singletons. On this clone: The target antigen is unknown.

CDR3 length: 17 residues. The junction had 8 bases not matched to a gene; V was cut back by 0 bases and J by 3 bases. Germline V gene data show CDR1 as MGHRA and CDR2 as YSYEKL. Input material: PBMCs. The source of this sequence is a human donor in good health. This chain joins TRBV4-1 and TRBJ2-3; the match to TRBD2 covers 8 bases. As DNA, the CDR3 is TGCGCCAGCAGCCAAGATTCCAGCGGGGGTAGGACAGATACGCAGTATTTT. The encoded protein is CASSQDSSGGRTDTQYF.